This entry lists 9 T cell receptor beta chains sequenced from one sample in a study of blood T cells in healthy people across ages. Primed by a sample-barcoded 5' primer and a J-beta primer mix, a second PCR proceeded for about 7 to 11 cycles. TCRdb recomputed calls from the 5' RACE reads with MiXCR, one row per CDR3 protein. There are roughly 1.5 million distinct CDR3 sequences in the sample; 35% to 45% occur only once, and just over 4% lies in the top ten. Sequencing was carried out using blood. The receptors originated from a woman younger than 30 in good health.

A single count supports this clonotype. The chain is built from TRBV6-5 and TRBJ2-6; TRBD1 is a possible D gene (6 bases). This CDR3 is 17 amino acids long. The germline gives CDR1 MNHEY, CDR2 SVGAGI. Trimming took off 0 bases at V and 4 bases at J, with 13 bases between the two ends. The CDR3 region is CASSYSIQGMGANVLTF. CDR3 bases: TGTGCCAGCAGTTACTCGATACAGGGCATGGGGGCCAACGTCCTGACTTTC.

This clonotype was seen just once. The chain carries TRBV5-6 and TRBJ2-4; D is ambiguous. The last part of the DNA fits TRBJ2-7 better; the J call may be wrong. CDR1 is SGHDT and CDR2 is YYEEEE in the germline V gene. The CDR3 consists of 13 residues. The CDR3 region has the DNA TGTGCCAGCAGCTTGTGGGGTTCACACGAGCAGTACTTC. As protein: CASSLWGSHEQYF.

The CDR3 here is CASSPLSRGYTF. The CDR3 DNA reads as TGTGCCAGCAGCCCCCTGAGCCGCGGCTACACCTTC. The chain is built from TRBV7-2 and TRBJ1-2; no reliable D call. The CDR3 covers 12 residues. CDR1 is SGHTA and CDR2 is FQGNSA in the germline V gene. V was clipped by 5 bases and J by 8 bases, with 12 bases between them.

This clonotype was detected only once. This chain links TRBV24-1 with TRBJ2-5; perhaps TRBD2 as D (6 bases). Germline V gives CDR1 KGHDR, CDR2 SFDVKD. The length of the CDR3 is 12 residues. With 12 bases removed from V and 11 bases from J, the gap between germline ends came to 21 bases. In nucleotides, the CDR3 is TGTGCCTCCGGGACTCCTCTAGGGGAGCAGTACTTC. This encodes CASGTPLGEQYF.

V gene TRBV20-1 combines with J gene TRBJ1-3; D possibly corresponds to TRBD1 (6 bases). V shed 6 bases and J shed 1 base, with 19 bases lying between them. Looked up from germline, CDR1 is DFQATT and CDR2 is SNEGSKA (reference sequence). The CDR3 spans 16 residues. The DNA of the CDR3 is TGCAGTGCAGGGGGGGCCTCCGGCGAATCTGGAAACACCATATATTTT. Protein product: CSAGGASGESGNTIYF.

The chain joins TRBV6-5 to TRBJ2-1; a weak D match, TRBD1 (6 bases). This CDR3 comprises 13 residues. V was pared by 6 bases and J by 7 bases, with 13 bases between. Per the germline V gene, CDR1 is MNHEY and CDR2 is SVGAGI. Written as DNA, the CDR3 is TGTGCCAGCAGCAACAGGGATTCTAATGAGCAGTTCTTC. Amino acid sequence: CASSNRDSNEQFF.

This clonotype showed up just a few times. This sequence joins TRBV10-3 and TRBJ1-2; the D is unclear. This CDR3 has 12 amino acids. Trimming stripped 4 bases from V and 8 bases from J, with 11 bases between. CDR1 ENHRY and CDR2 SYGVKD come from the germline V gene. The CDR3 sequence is CAISVDGNGYTF. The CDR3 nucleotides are TGTGCCATCAGTGTAGACGGAAACGGCTACACCTTC.

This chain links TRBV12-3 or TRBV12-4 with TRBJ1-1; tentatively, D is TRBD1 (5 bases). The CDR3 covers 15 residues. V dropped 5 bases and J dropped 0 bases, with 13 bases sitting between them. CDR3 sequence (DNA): TGTGCCAGCAGTACCCGACAGTTTATGAACACTGAAGCTTTCTTT. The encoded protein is CASSTRQFMNTEAFF.

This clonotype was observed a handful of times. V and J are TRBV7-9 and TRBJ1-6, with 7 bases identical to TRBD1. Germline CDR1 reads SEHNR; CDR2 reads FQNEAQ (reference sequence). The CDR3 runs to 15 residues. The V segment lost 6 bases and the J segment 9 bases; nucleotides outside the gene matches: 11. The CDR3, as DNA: TGTGCCAGCAGGACACTTACAGGGGCGGGTTCACCCCTCCACTTT. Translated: CASRTLTGAGSPLHF.